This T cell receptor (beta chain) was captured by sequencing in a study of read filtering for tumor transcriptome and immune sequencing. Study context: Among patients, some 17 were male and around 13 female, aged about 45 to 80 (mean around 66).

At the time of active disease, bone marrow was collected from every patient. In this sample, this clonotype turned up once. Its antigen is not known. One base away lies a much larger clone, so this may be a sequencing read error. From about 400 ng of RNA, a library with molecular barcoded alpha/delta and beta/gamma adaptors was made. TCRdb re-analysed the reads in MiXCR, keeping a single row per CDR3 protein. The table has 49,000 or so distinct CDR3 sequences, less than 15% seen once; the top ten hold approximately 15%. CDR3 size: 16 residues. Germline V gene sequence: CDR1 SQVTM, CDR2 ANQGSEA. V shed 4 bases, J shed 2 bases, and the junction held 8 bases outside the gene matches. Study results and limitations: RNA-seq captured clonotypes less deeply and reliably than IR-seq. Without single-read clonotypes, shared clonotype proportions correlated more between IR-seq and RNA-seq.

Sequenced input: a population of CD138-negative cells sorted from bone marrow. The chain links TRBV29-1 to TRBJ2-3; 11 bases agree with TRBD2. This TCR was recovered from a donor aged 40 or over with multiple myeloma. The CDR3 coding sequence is TGCAGCGTTGGGACTAGCGGGCATGGGAACACAGATACGCAGTATTTT. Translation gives CSVGTSGHGNTDTQYF.